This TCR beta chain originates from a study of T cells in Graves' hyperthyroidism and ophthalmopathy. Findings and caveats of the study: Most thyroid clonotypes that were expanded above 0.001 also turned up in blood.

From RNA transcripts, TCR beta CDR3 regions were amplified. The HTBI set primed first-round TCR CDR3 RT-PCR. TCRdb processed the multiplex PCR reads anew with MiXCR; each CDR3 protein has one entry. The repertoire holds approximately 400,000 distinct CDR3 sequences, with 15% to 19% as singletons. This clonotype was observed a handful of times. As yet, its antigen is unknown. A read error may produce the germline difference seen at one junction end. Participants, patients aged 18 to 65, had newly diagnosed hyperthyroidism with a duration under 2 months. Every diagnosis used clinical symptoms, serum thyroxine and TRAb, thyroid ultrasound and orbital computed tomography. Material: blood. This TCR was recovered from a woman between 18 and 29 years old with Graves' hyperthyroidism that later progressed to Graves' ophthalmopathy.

CDR3 in amino acids: CAGSPQRTAVLAKNIQYF. CDR3 in DNA: TGTGCCGGCTCACCACAAAGGACAGCCGTTCTAGCCAAAAACATTCAGTACTTC. This rearrangement joins TRBV18 to TRBJ2-4, with D perhaps matching TRBD1 (6 bases). This CDR3 contains 18 residues. CDR1 KGHSH and CDR2 LQKENI come from the germline V gene.